What follows describes a single TCR beta chain. The antigen is undetermined. The record originates from a study of T cell responses to AZD1222 COVID-19 vaccine. Study results and limitations: Donors were largely white British and mainly female; clonal diversity was possibly underestimated. There were vaccine-associated CD4 TCRs across spike, dominant at 160-218 and 743-854. Reportedly, nearly half the spike-specific TCRs target unmutated variant regions.

This CDR3 contains 14 residues. V lost 7 bases, J lost 7 bases, and 19 bases lay in between. CDR1 is LGHDT, CDR2 YNNKEL, per germline (reference sequence). Clones were sequenced by immunoSEQ multiplex PCR, and TCRdb holds only the in-frame ones, with some missing. The table lists 65,000 to 95,000 clones, approximately 85% of them singletons. This clonotype was obtained from an adult who received the AZD1222 COVID-19 vaccine. Specimen: peripheral blood, collected 28 days after the second AZD1222 dose. V is TRBV3-1 (or the pseudogene TRBV3-2) and J is TRBJ1-1; D is uncertain. The CDR3 loop is CASTPTVSDVEAFF. The CDR3 DNA reads as TGTGCCAGCACCCCGACGGTCAGCGACGTTGAAGCTTTCTTT.